Following are 18 T cell receptor beta chains from one sample sequenced in a study of T-cell reconstitution after alpha-beta-depleted transplantation in children (dated by TCRdb to 2016 to 2018). The sample's treatment or condition label, in plain terms: allogeneic hematopoietic cell transplantation with graft depleted of TCRalphabeta T cells and CD19 B cells. Library method: PCR. The run used an Illumina HiSeq 2500. To normalize quantification of the TCRbeta repertoire, the TCR libraries were built with molecular barcoding that relied on unique molecular identifiers. The raw public data were reprocessed by TCRdb itself: fastp quality trimming at Q25, MiXCR clonotype calling, in-frame beta chains only. Under each unique CDR3 protein, matching rows form one entry showing the most common genes and DNA. The sample yields fewer than 700,000 distinct CDR3 sequences; roughly 13% were counted once. 2.2% of the sample comes from the top ten.

Sequenced here: PBMCs, mostly from graft donor cells, sampled 360 days after TCRalphabeta/CD19-depleted stem cell transplant. All receptors derive from a male patient younger than 18 who had a stem cell transplant for acute myeloid leukemia, so the T cells may come from the graft donor.

This clonotype occurred a few times. V and J are TRBV7-9 and TRBJ2-5; D is possibly TRBD2 (6 bases). The CDR3 is made up of 14 amino acids. Germline V gene data show CDR1 as SEHNR and CDR2 as FQNEAQ (reference sequence). Trimming stripped 5 bases from V and 2 bases from J, with 12 bases between. CDR3 sequence (DNA): TGTGCCAGCAGCACTGCGGGATGGCAAGAGACCCAGTACTTC. This translates into CASSTAGWQETQYF.

There are many counts of this clonotype. In DNA, the CDR3 is TGTGCCAGCTCATCACTAGCGGGGTTCTACAATGAGCAGTTCTTC. Amino acids: CASSSLAGFYNEQFF. The chain uses TRBV18 and TRBJ2-1; 10 nucleotides match TRBD2. J lost 3 bases, V lost 5 bases, and 4 bases had no gene match. Germline V lookup: CDR1 KGHSH, CDR2 LQKENI. This CDR3 spans 15 amino acids.

Here the CDR3 reads CSVPIPGQGRNEQFF. The CDR3 coding sequence is TGCAGCGTTCCTATCCCGGGACAGGGGCGTAATGAGCAGTTCTTC. J is TRBJ2-1 and V is TRBV29-1, with 10 positions matching TRBD1. After removal of 5 bases from V and 7 bases from J, the junction contained 11 bases not matched to a gene. CDR1 is SQVTM, CDR2 ANQGSEA, per germline. This CDR3 comprises 15 residues.

This chain uses TRBV5-1 with TRBJ2-3; TRBD2 agrees at 8 bases. Germline CDR1 SGHRS, CDR2 YFSETQ. Germline trimming cut 5 bases from V and 2 bases from J; bases unmatched to any gene: 10. The CDR3 covers 16 residues. The CDR3, as DNA: TGCGCCAGCAGTTTTTCGGGAGCGGGAGTCACAGATACGCAGTATTTT. Encoded protein: CASSFSGAGVTDTQYF.

The V and J genes are TRBV12-3 or TRBV12-4 and TRBJ2-5; a possible D gene is TRBD1 (5 bases). The CDR3 has 16 residues. V lost 4 bases, J lost 4 bases, and 19 bases lay in between. The CDR3: CASSSRKQGSGETQYF. The CDR3 DNA reads as TGTGCCAGCAGTTCCCGAAAGCAGGGTTCGGGAGAGACCCAGTACTTC.

This clonotype was seen repeatedly, ten times or more. This chain uses TRBV27 with TRBJ2-1; 7 bases agree with TRBD2. Germline loops: CDR1 MNHEY, CDR2 SMNVEV (reference sequence). This CDR3 is built from 15 residues. Germline trimming cut 7 bases from V and 0 bases from J; bases unmatched to any gene: 6. The CDR3 protein is CASTPGRASYNEQFF. The CDR3 DNA sequence: TGTGCCAGCACCCCGGGGAGGGCCTCCTACAATGAGCAGTTCTTC.

The V and J genes are TRBV6-5 and TRBJ2-7, with a tentative D call TRBD1 (5 bases). CDR1 and CDR2 (germline): MNHEY, SVGAGI. V was pared by 5 bases and J by 2 bases, with 13 bases between. This CDR3 is built from 14 residues. The CDR3 region is CASSPRTQTYEQYF. The CDR3 DNA reads TGTGCCAGCAGTCCCAGGACACAAACCTACGAGCAGTACTTC.

V and J are TRBV6-5 and TRBJ2-3; TRBD1 agrees at 9 bases. The CDR3 covers 15 residues. Trimming at V came to 2 bases and at J to 4 bases, leaving 4 bases not matched to a gene. Per the germline V gene, CDR1 is MNHEY and CDR2 is SVGAGI. CDR3 residues: CASSYQGQGPDTQYF. The CDR3 DNA follows: TGTGCCAGCAGTTACCAGGGACAGGGCCCAGATACGCAGTATTTT.

In its sample, this clonotype was seen many times. This rearrangement joins TRBV29-1 to TRBJ2-5; D perhaps matches TRBD2 (6 bases). V was shortened by 8 bases and J by 3 bases, with 19 bases between the two germline ends. The CDR3 runs 14 residues. Germline V gene lookup returns CDR1 SQVTM and CDR2 ANQGSEA. CDR3 bases: TGCAGCCCGGGGGACCGCTGTATAGAAGAGACCCAGTACTTC. Amino acids: CSPGDRCIEETQYF. The full variable domain, rest sourced from reference TRBV29-1 and TRBJ2-5, is SAVISQKPSRDICQRGTSLTIQCQVDSQVTMMFWYRQQPGQSLTLIATANQGSEATYESGFVIDKFPISRPNLTFSTLTVSNMSPEDSSIYLCSPGDRCIEETQYFGPGTRLLVL.

The rearrangement uses TRBV9 and TRBJ2-7; 10 bases map to TRBD1. The junction had 3 bases not matched to a gene; V was cut back by 3 bases and J by 0 bases. This CDR3 is 15 amino acids long. The germline CDR1 and CDR2 sequences are SGDLS and YYNGEE. DNA for the CDR3: TGTGCCAGCAGCGCCCGGGACAGGGGCTCCTACGAGCAGTACTTC. This codes for CASSARDRGSYEQYF.

This clonotype showed up just once. The chain employs TRBV20-1 and TRBJ1-1, with 9 bases that match TRBD1. Germline-derived CDR1 and CDR2 are DFQATT and SNEGSKA (reference sequence). The CDR3 has 15 residues. The junction had 12 bases not matched to a gene; V was cut back by 5 bases and J by 5 bases. CDR3 sequence: CSAYGAGQGQTEAFF. DNA for the CDR3: TGCAGTGCTTATGGAGCGGGACAGGGACAAACTGAAGCTTTCTTT.

This clonotype was recorded many times. The chain joins TRBV29-1 to TRBJ2-2; 16 bases are shared with TRBD2. V shed 5 bases, J shed 0 bases, and the junction held 6 bases outside the gene matches. The CDR3 loop spans 18 amino acids. Germline V gene lookup returns CDR1 SQVTM and CDR2 ANQGSEA. CDR3 loop: CSVSGLAGGKSNTGELFF. The CDR3 DNA sequence: TGCAGCGTTTCGGGACTAGCGGGAGGGAAGTCGAACACCGGGGAGCTGTTTTTT.

This clonotype was counted ten times or more. The V gene is TRBV20-1, the J gene TRBJ2-3; tentatively, D is TRBD1 (5 bases). CDR3 length: 14 amino acids. Germline V gene data show CDR1 as DFQATT and CDR2 as SNEGSKA (reference sequence). V lost 3 bases, J lost 7 bases, and 17 bases lay in between. The CDR3 coding sequence is TGCAGTGCTAGTTCGCCAGGGCCATATAATACGCAGTATTTT. Its protein product is CSASSPGPYNTQYF.

The V and J genes are TRBV25-1 and TRBJ2-7, with 10 bases that match TRBD1. Looked up from germline, CDR1 is MGHDK and CDR2 is SYGVNS. This CDR3 contains 15 residues. Germline trimming cut 4 bases from V and 5 bases from J; bases unmatched to any gene: 8. The CDR3 spells CASSGRTGGMHEQYF. The CDR3 nucleotides are TGTGCCAGCAGTGGGAGGACAGGGGGAATGCACGAGCAGTACTTC.

This clonotype was counted ten times or more. The chain links TRBV20-1 to TRBJ2-5, with 7 bases that match TRBD1. J lost 1 base, V lost 2 bases, and 4 bases had no gene match. The V gene's germline CDR1 is DFQATT and CDR2 SNEGSKA (reference sequence). The length of the CDR3 is 14 residues. The CDR3 reads CSARLRDSQETQYF. The CDR3 DNA follows: TGCAGTGCTAGACTGAGGGACAGCCAAGAGACCCAGTACTTC.

This clonotype was seen ten or more times. The chain links TRBV5-1 to TRBJ2-7; D tentatively reads TRBD1 or TRBD2 (5 bases each). The V and J ends lost 4 bases and 0 bases respectively, with 11 bases between them. The CDR3 consists of 14 residues. Germline-derived CDR1 and CDR2 are SGHRS and YFSETQ. CDR3 sequence (DNA): TGCGCCAGCAGCGGGACCCTTCGCTCCTACGAGCAGTACTTC. Its translation is CASSGTLRSYEQYF.

This clonotype was seen at least ten times. The rearrangement uses TRBV5-5 and TRBJ2-5; D not resolved. Trimming pared 5 bases from V and 4 bases from J, leaving 3 bases between. In germline, CDR1 is SGHKS, CDR2 YYEKEE (reference sequence). The CDR3 contains 10 residues. Here the CDR3 DNA reads TGTGCCAGCAGTTTAGAGACCCAGTACTTC. Amino acid sequence: CASSLETQYF.

This clonotype was seen at least ten times. This chain uses TRBV28 with TRBJ2-4; 7 positions match TRBD1. The CDR3 has 14 amino acids. Germline CDR1 reads MDHEN; CDR2 reads SYDVKM. The J segment lost 5 bases and the V segment lost 4 bases, leaving 5 bases of the junction unmatched. As DNA, the CDR3 is TGTGCCAGCAGTTACGACAGGGTCGAAAACATTCAGTACTTC. It translates to CASSYDRVENIQYF.